A single sample gave rise to the 18 T cell receptor beta chains below, sequenced in a study of vaccination effects on CD4 cells after COVID-19. Some clones are missing from TCRdb's copy, which holds only in-frame ones; the method was immunoSEQ multiplex PCR. The sample lists 35,000 to 40,000 clones; around 79% were seen once. Their cognate antigens are unknown. Culturing for roughly 9 days preceded CD4+ T cell isolation. This specimen consisted of CD4+ T cells from PBMCs cultured without peptide, obtained before COVID-19 vaccination. These receptors all come from a human donor who received a COVID-19 vaccine.

This clone was seen once. V gene TRBV30 combines with J gene TRBJ2-5, with TRBD2 identical over 8 bases. The CDR3 spans 14 residues. Germline CDR1 is GTSNPN and CDR2 is SVGIG (reference sequence). V lost 3 bases, J lost 1 base, and 4 bases stayed unmatched. The CDR3 bases are TGTGCCTGGAGAAGGGCGGGGGGCCAAGAGACCCAGTACTTC. This translates into CAWRRAGGQETQYF.

The chain links TRBV18 to TRBJ2-5, with 7 bases fitting TRBD1. The CDR3 runs to 16 residues. Germline V gives CDR1 KGHSH, CDR2 LQKENI. J was trimmed by 0 bases and V by 3 bases; bases with no gene match: 7. The CDR3 region is CASSPRTGEYQETQYF. The CDR3 DNA is TGTGCCAGCTCACCCCGGACAGGCGAGTACCAAGAGACCCAGTACTTC.

CDR3 region: CAWEPGTGARGKLFF. The CDR3 DNA reads TGTGCCTGGGAACCAGGGACAGGGGCAAGGGGAAAACTGTTTTTT. The J gene is TRBJ1-4, the V gene TRBV30; 10 bases are a match to TRBD1. The trim removed 5 bases at V and 10 bases at J, leaving 13 bases unmatched. The CDR3 contains 15 residues. Germline V lookup: CDR1 GTSNPN, CDR2 SVGIG (reference sequence). Looking up the rest from reference TRBV30 and TRBJ1-4 gives the full variable domain: SQTIHQWPATLVQPVGSPLSLECTVEGTSNPNLYWYRQAAGRGLQLLFYSVGIGQISSEVPQNLSASRPQDRQFILSSKKLLLSDSGFYLCAWEPGTGARGKLFFGSGTQLSVL.

The CDR3 region is CSVEEGWVAGSYNEQFF. CDR3 nucleotides: TGCAGCGTTGAAGAAGGGTGGGTCGCGGGATCCTACAATGAGCAGTTCTTC. This chain connects TRBV29-1 to TRBJ2-1, with TRBD2 as a possible D gene (6 bases). Germline V gives CDR1 SQVTM, CDR2 ANQGSEA. V dropped 0 bases and J dropped 1 base, with 16 bases sitting between them. The CDR3 sequence is 17 residues long.

The chain joins TRBV11-2 to TRBJ2-3; no clear D. V lost 0 bases and J 7 bases, leaving 8 bases between the germline ends. Germline CDR1 SGHAT, CDR2 FQNNGV. The CDR3 consists of 13 residues. CDR3 protein: CASSLEPQNTQYF. The CDR3 DNA reads as TGTGCCAGCAGCTTAGAGCCTCAAAATACGCAGTATTTT.

The J gene is TRBJ1-5, the V gene TRBV7-9; D gene ambiguous. CDR1 is SEHNR, CDR2 FQNEAQ, per germline (reference sequence). V lost 2 bases and J lost 5, with 7 bases in between. The CDR3 totals 13 residues. The CDR3 DNA reads TGTGCCAGCAGCTTACGGGAGGATCAGCCCCAGCATTTT. Its protein is CASSLREDQPQHF.

The chain uses TRBV5-1 and TRBJ2-7; a possible D gene is TRBD1 (7 bases). This CDR3 is 12 amino acids long. Trimming removed 3 bases at V and 7 bases at J, with 11 bases between. The germline V gene has CDR1 SGHRS and CDR2 YFSETQ. Written as DNA, the CDR3 is TGCGCCAGCAGCTCAGGGGGGTCTGAGCAGTACTTC. It translates to CASSSGGSEQYF.

This CDR3 reads CASSPGQPSQPQHF. The CDR3 DNA is TGTGCCAGCTCACCTGGACAGCCAAGTCAGCCCCAGCATTTT. The chain couples TRBV18 to TRBJ1-5; a weak D match, TRBD1 (6 bases). Looked up from germline, CDR1 is KGHSH and CDR2 is LQKENI. This CDR3 comprises 14 residues. Trimming stripped 3 bases from V and 6 bases from J, with 12 bases between.

The V and J genes are TRBV29-1 and TRBJ2-1; D is ambiguous. Germline V CDR1 and CDR2: SQVTM, ANQGSEA. The germline V and J ends were trimmed by 4 bases and 6 bases, with 13 bases remaining between them. CDR3 length: 13 amino acids. CDR3 nucleotides: TGCAGCGTTGGGGTTTTGCCTCCCAATGAGCAGTTCTTC. As protein: CSVGVLPPNEQFF.

V usage is TRBV4-2 and J usage is TRBJ2-5; D possibly corresponds to TRBD2 (6 bases). V was trimmed by 3 bases and J by 1 base, leaving 12 bases between them. CDR1 and CDR2 (germline): LGHNA, YNFKEQ. The CDR3 extends over 15 amino acids. CDR3 loop: CASSHEAGPQETQYF. CDR3 coding DNA: TGTGCCAGCAGCCACGAAGCGGGCCCCCAAGAGACCCAGTACTTC.

This chain links TRBV4-1 with TRBJ1-5; TRBD1 matches 7 bases. Germline V gives CDR1 MGHRA, CDR2 YSYEKL. Trimming cost V 3 bases and J 9 bases; bases outside gene matches: 11. The CDR3 extends over 15 amino acids. CDR3 amino acids: CASSHHKGDSGPQHF. The CDR3 DNA reads as TGCGCCAGCAGCCATCACAAAGGGGACAGCGGGCCCCAGCATTTT.

The chain employs TRBV19 and TRBJ2-1; D ambiguous. Looked up from germline, CDR1 is LNHDA and CDR2 is SQIVND (reference sequence). The CDR3 runs 13 residues. V gave up 6 bases and J gave up 3 bases, with 9 bases separating them. In DNA, the CDR3 is TGTGCCAGTAGGGAGACCATCTACAATGAGCAGTTCTTC. Its protein is CASRETIYNEQFF.

There are a few counts of this clone. The rearrangement joins TRBV5-4 to TRBJ2-7; 12 positions agree with TRBD1. V lost 5 bases and J lost 6; bases outside the gene matches: 9. This CDR3 comprises 15 residues. Germline CDR1 SGHNT, CDR2 YYREEE (reference sequence). The CDR3 region has the DNA TGTGCCAGCAGAATGACGGGACAGGGGGCTGGCGAGCAGTACTTC. Encoded protein: CASRMTGQGAGEQYF.

The CDR3 sequence: CASSLADSSTDTQYF. The CDR3 region has the DNA TGTGCCAGCAGCTTAGCCGACTCTAGCACAGATACGCAGTATTTT. The V gene is TRBV11-2, the J gene TRBJ2-3, with D unresolved. CDR1 is SGHAT and CDR2 is FQNNGV in the germline V gene. The CDR3 has 15 residues. V was pared by 1 base and J by 0 bases, with 8 bases between.

The V gene is TRBV5-6, the J gene TRBJ1-5; TRBD1 is a possible D gene (5 bases). V shed 1 base and J shed 6 bases, with 11 bases lying between them. Germline assignment: CDR1 SGHDT and CDR2 YYEEEE. The CDR3 is 14 residues long. The CDR3 DNA sequence: TGTGCCAGCAGCTTGAAAATGGGGCCTCAGCCCCAGCATTTT. Translating gives CASSLKMGPQPQHF.

By frequency in the sample, this clone is medium-sized. The chain recombines TRBV3-1 (or the pseudogene TRBV3-2) with TRBJ1-1; 7 bases are shared with TRBD1. J gave up 1 base and V 3 bases, and 2 bases lay outside the gene matches. From germline, CDR1 is LGHDT and CDR2 YNNKEL (reference sequence). The length of the CDR3 is 14 residues. This CDR3 is CASSHGQANTEAFF. In DNA, the CDR3 is TGTGCCAGCAGCCACGGACAGGCGAACACTGAAGCTTTCTTT.

This sequence joins TRBV27 and TRBJ1-1; 8 bases fit TRBD1. The ends lost 3 bases at V and 0 bases at J; junction bases unmatched: 6. The CDR3 extends over 16 amino acids. Per germline, CDR1 MNHEY and CDR2 SMNVEV (reference sequence). In DNA form, the CDR3 reads TGTGCCAGCAGTTTCGGGACAGGACTCATGAACACTGAAGCTTTCTTT. This codes for CASSFGTGLMNTEAFF.

This clone was found a few times. CDR3: CASSIGDRDSGEQYF. The CDR3 DNA reads as TGTGCCAGTAGTATAGGGGACAGGGATTCAGGGGAGCAGTACTTC. V usage is TRBV19 and J usage is TRBJ2-7, with 9 bases aligning to TRBD1. The CDR3 totals 15 residues. V lost 1 base and J lost 7; bases outside the gene matches: 8. Germline CDR1 reads LNHDA; CDR2 reads SQIVND (reference sequence).